These 24 T cell receptor beta chains came from one sample sequenced in a study of T cells in Graves' hyperthyroidism and ophthalmopathy. Amplified regions were TCR beta CDR3 sequences from RNA transcripts. First-round RT-PCR targeting the TCR CDR3 was performed with the HTBI primer set. TCRdb fed the multiplex PCR reads into MiXCR, producing one record per CDR3 protein. The table lists about 300,000 distinct CDR3 sequences, roughly 19% of them singletons, with 35% to 40% in the top ten. Sequenced material: blood. The receptors shown here come from a man between 45 and 60 years old with Graves' ophthalmopathy.

In its sample, this clonotype was seen many times. The chain carries TRBV11-2 and TRBJ2-1; 12 nucleotides match TRBD2. The length of the CDR3 is 14 residues. The J segment lost 10 bases and the V segment lost 3 bases, leaving 4 bases of the junction unmatched. The germline V gene encodes CDR1 SGHAT and CDR2 FQNNGV. Written as DNA, the CDR3 is TGTGCCAGCAGCTTTATCGGGACTAGCGGGGAGCAGTTCTTC. Its protein product is CASSFIGTSGEQFF.

The V and J genes are TRBV11-2 and TRBJ2-3; 7 bases agree with TRBD1. This CDR3 region has 14 residues. Germline CDR1 reads SGHAT; CDR2 reads FQNNGV. V shed 5 bases, J shed 4 bases, and the junction held 6 bases outside the gene matches. The CDR3 coding sequence is TGTGCCAGCAGCACTGACAGGGTCTCAGATACGCAGTATTTT. Protein: CASSTDRVSDTQYF.

Ten or more counts support this clonotype. V gene TRBV12-3 or TRBV12-4 combines with J gene TRBJ2-5; possible D gene TRBD2, 5 bases. Trimming stripped 3 bases from V and 5 bases from J, with 13 bases between. The length of the CDR3 is 14 residues. In DNA, the CDR3 is TGTGCCAGCAGTTTTTCCGGGATAGGTGAGACCCAGTACTTC. It specifies CASSFSGIGETQYF.

The chain is built from TRBV28 and TRBJ2-1, with a tentative D call TRBD2 (6 bases). CDR1 and CDR2 (germline): MDHEN, SYDVKM. This CDR3 has 13 residues. Trimming removed 7 bases from V and 9 bases from J, with 16 bases in between. CDR3: CASNWGVRSEQFF. CDR3 DNA sequence: TGTGCCAGCAACTGGGGGGTAAGGAGTGAGCAGTTCTTC.

This clonotype was observed many times. The chain uses TRBV5-1 and TRBJ1-4; D gene unclear. V lost 5 bases, J lost 0 bases, and 8 bases lay in between. The CDR3 loop spans 14 amino acids. Germline-derived CDR1 and CDR2 are SGHRS and YFSETQ. CDR3 loop: CASRPTPTNEKLFF. The CDR3 DNA follows: TGCGCCAGCAGGCCAACACCAACTAATGAAAAACTGTTTTTT.

This clonotype was counted between two and nine times. The rearrangement links TRBV30 to TRBJ1-4, with D tentatively TRBD1 (5 bases). The germline V and J ends were trimmed by 3 bases and 3 bases, with 14 bases remaining between them. The CDR3 runs 15 residues. Per the germline V gene, CDR1 is GTSNPN and CDR2 is SVGIG (reference sequence). CDR3 residues: CAWRTQGAANEKLFF. DNA of the CDR3: TGTGCCTGGAGAACCCAGGGAGCGGCTAATGAAAAACTGTTTTTT.

The rearrangement links TRBV24-1 to TRBJ2-1; TRBD2 matches 14 bases. The CDR3 spans 15 residues. The J segment lost 9 bases and the V segment lost 5 bases, leaving 5 bases of the junction unmatched. The germline V gene has CDR1 KGHDR and CDR2 SFDVKD. CDR3 sequence reads: CATSAGLAGVVEQFF. Here the CDR3 DNA reads TGTGCCACCAGTGCGGGACTAGCGGGAGTGGTTGAGCAGTTCTTC.

This clonotype has a count of ten or more. The rearrangement uses TRBV30 and TRBJ2-2; TRBD2 is a possible D gene (6 bases). The CDR3 sequence is 14 residues long. The germline gives CDR1 GTSNPN, CDR2 SVGIG (reference sequence). V was pared by 4 bases and J by 4 bases, with 13 bases between. DNA for the CDR3: TGTGCCTGGACCCAAGGGACTCCCACCGGGGAGCTGTTTTTT. As protein: CAWTQGTPTGELFF. The full variable domain, in which reference TRBV30 and TRBJ2-2 provide the parts outside the CDR3, is SQTIHQWPATLVQPVGSPLSLECTVEGTSNPNLYWYRQAAGRGLQLLFYSVGIGQISSEVPQNLSASRPQDRQFILSSKKLLLSDSGFYLCAWTQGTPTGELFFGEGSRLTVL.

Many counts were recorded for this clonotype. The chain couples TRBV24-1 to TRBJ2-1; D is undetermined. Trimming left V 9 bases short and J 6 bases short, with 17 bases between. This CDR3 has 14 residues. Germline V CDR1 and CDR2: KGHDR, SFDVKD. The CDR3: CATHPGPGTNEQFF. The CDR3 DNA follows: TGTGCCACCCACCCGGGTCCTGGAACCAATGAGCAGTTCTTC.

This chain uses TRBV6-1 with TRBJ2-5; perhaps D is TRBD1 or TRBD2 (5 bases each). The V and J ends lost 2 bases and 5 bases respectively, with 18 bases between them. Germline V gene sequence: CDR1 MNHNS, CDR2 SASEGT. The CDR3 sequence is 16 residues long. The CDR3, as DNA: TGTGCCAGCAGTGAAAAGGGTACAGGACTTCGGGAGACCCAGTACTTC. Translation: CASSEKGTGLRETQYF.

This clonotype was seen many times. In DNA form, the CDR3 reads TGTGCCAGCAGCCGGGGACTAGCGCGAACCGGGGAGCTGTTTTTT. It translates to CASSRGLARTGELFF. V gene TRBV3-1 combines with J gene TRBJ2-2, with 10 bases lining up with TRBD2. With V trimmed by 4 bases and J by 5 bases, 4 bases remained unmatched. CDR1 is LGHDT and CDR2 is YNNKEL in the germline V gene (reference sequence). CDR3 length: 15 amino acids.

This sequence joins TRBV20-1 and TRBJ2-1, with 16 bases that match TRBD2. The trim removed 5 bases at V and 7 bases at J, leaving 20 bases unmatched. This CDR3 region has 20 residues. Germline CDR1 and CDR2: DFQATT and SNEGSKA (reference sequence). The CDR3 loop reads CSAREEGTSGRAAGENEQFF. DNA of the CDR3: TGCAGTGCTCGGGAGGAGGGGACTAGCGGGAGGGCCGCAGGGGAGAATGAGCAGTTCTTC.

The chain recombines TRBV3-1 with TRBJ2-3; perhaps D is TRBD1 or TRBD2 (5 bases each). This CDR3 comprises 15 residues. V shed 3 bases and J shed 3 bases, with 13 bases lying between them. Germline V gene lookup returns CDR1 LGHDT and CDR2 YNNKEL (reference sequence). The CDR3 nucleotides are TGTGCCAGCAGCCAGTCCCCTGGGGGTACAGATACGCAGTATTTT. Translated, it gives CASSQSPGGTDTQYF.

This clonotype was observed at least ten times. The CDR3: CSASVDSAQETQYF. The CDR3 DNA is TGCAGTGCTAGCGTCGATAGCGCCCAAGAGACCCAGTACTTC. The V gene is TRBV20-1, the J gene TRBJ2-5; D is perhaps TRBD2 (5 bases). Germline CDR1 reads DFQATT; CDR2 reads SNEGSKA (reference sequence). V was shortened by 3 bases and J by 1 base, with 12 bases between the two germline ends. This CDR3 is 14 amino acids long.

This clonotype was found a few times. The rearrangement uses TRBV15 and TRBJ2-1; D gene uncertain. Germline V lookup: CDR1 LNHNV, CDR2 YYDKDF (reference sequence). The ends were cut back, 3 bases at V and 7 bases at J, with 16 bases in the middle. This CDR3 has 15 residues. The CDR3 DNA sequence: TGTGCCACCAGCAGGCCGATCGGAGCAAGTAATGAGCAGTTCTTC. Translating it yields CATSRPIGASNEQFF.

This clonotype was counted ten times or more. The V gene is TRBV2, the J gene TRBJ2-7, with 7 nucleotides matching TRBD1. Germline V gene lookup returns CDR1 SNHLY and CDR2 FYNNEI. Germline trimming cut 5 bases from V and 6 bases from J; bases unmatched to any gene: 7. The CDR3 has 13 amino acids. CDR3 region: CASSPDRVAEQYF. The CDR3 DNA reads TGTGCCAGCAGTCCCGACAGGGTGGCCGAGCAGTACTTC. Full variable domain (outside the CDR3, taken from reference TRBV2 and TRBJ2-7): EPEVTQTPSHQVTQMGQEVILRCVPISNHLYFYWYRQILGQKVEFLVSFYNNEISEKSEIFDDQFSVERPDGSNFTLKIRSTKLEDSAMYFCASSPDRVAEQYFGPGTRLTVT.

The J gene is TRBJ2-6, the V gene TRBV7-6; D not resolved. The CDR3 is made up of 15 amino acids. The V end lost 5 bases, the J end lost 2 bases, and 10 bases lay between the germline ends. Germline loops: CDR1 SGHVS, CDR2 FNYEAQ. In DNA, the CDR3 is TGTGCCAGCAGCCTAACAGCAACTGGGGCCAACGTCCTGACTTTC. It codes for CASSLTATGANVLTF. Combining the CDR3 with reference TRBV7-6 and TRBJ2-6 gives the whole variable domain GAGVSQSPRYKVTKRGQDVALRCDPISGHVSLYWYRQALGQGPEFLTYFNYEAQQDKSGLPNDRFSAERPEGSISTLTIQRTEQRDSAMYRCASSLTATGANVLTFGAGSRLTVL.

This clonotype was seen at least ten times. The chain couples TRBV2 to TRBJ2-7, with 10 positions matching TRBD1. The J segment lost 5 bases and the V segment lost 2 bases, leaving 9 bases of the junction unmatched. The length of the CDR3 is 16 residues. Germline V gene lookup returns CDR1 SNHLY and CDR2 FYNNEI. The CDR3 bases are TGTGCCAGCAGTGAACTTGGGGACAGGGGCTTCCACGAGCAGTACTTC. Its protein is CASSELGDRGFHEQYF. Filled out from reference TRBV2 and TRBJ2-7, the complete variable domain reads EPEVTQTPSHQVTQMGQEVILRCVPISNHLYFYWYRQILGQKVEFLVSFYNNEISEKSEIFDDQFSVERPDGSNFTLKIRSTKLEDSAMYFCASSELGDRGFHEQYFGPGTRLTVT.

This clonotype was counted ten times or more. The V and J genes are TRBV20-1 and TRBJ1-1; 8 positions match TRBD1. This CDR3 comprises 15 residues. V shed 0 bases and J 7 bases; nucleotides not matched to a gene: 10. Germline V gives CDR1 DFQATT, CDR2 SNEGSKA (reference sequence). DNA of the CDR3: TGCAGTGCTAGAGATAAAGGACAGGGACTTTTTGAAGCTTTCTTT. Translating gives CSARDKGQGLFEAFF.

The V and J genes are TRBV19 and TRBJ2-3, with no clear D. V was clipped by 4 bases and J by 4 bases, with 21 bases between them. This CDR3 is 17 amino acids long. Germline CDR1 reads LNHDA; CDR2 reads SQIVND (reference sequence). The CDR3 is CASSSLGQARYPDTQYF. The CDR3 DNA follows: TGTGCCAGTAGTAGCCTTGGCCAGGCCCGATACCCAGATACGCAGTATTTT.

This chain connects TRBV6-1 to TRBJ2-1, with D perhaps assigned TRBD1 or TRBD2 (5 bases each). CDR3 size: 15 residues. With 0 bases removed from V and 8 bases from J, the gap between germline ends came to 14 bases. The germline V gene has CDR1 MNHNS and CDR2 SASEGT. The CDR3 nucleotides read TGTGCCAGCAGTGAAGCCGCTTTCCCGGGACATGAGCAGTTCTTC. Encoded protein: CASSEAAFPGHEQFF.

This clonotype has only a few counts. This chain links TRBV9 with TRBJ1-5; the D is unclear. Germline V gives CDR1 SGDLS, CDR2 YYNGEE. Deletions cut 1 base from V and 5 bases from J, with 7 bases between. The CDR3 is made up of 13 amino acids. The CDR3, as DNA: TGTGCCAGCAGCGTAAGTTTCGATCAGCCCCAGCATTTT. Amino acids: CASSVSFDQPQHF.

This clonotype was counted ten times or more. The chain couples TRBV7-9 to TRBJ2-1; D remains unclear. Germline V gene lookup returns CDR1 SEHNR and CDR2 FQNEAQ (reference sequence). V lost 3 bases, J lost 7 bases, and 10 bases lay in between. CDR3 length: 13 residues. As DNA, the CDR3 is TGTGCCAGCAGCTTCCCTCTTCGTAATGAGCAGTTCTTC. Its translation: CASSFPLRNEQFF.

The J gene is TRBJ2-1, the V gene TRBV9; D gene unclear. This CDR3 is built from 15 residues. Deletions cut 0 bases from V and 0 bases from J, with 7 bases between. Per germline, CDR1 SGDLS and CDR2 YYNGEE. CDR3 nucleotides: TGTGCCAGCAGCGTAGGGAGTAGCTCCTACAATGAGCAGTTCTTC. It yields the protein CASSVGSSSYNEQFF.